The next 31 T cell receptor beta chains were all read from a single sample in a study of blood T cell repertoires in COVID-19. Method: immunoSEQ multiplex PCR; TCRdb's copy keeps in-frame clones and lacks some. The table shows 220,000 or so clones, with under 90% occurring only once. The material sequenced was peripheral blood. These receptors came from a man aged 60 to 75 who had recovered from COVID-19.

This chain uses TRBV7-9 with TRBJ2-2; D ambiguous. The germline V gene has CDR1 SEHNR and CDR2 FQNEAQ (reference sequence). There are 14 residues in the CDR3. The germline V and J ends were trimmed by 7 bases and 2 bases, with 11 bases remaining between them. The CDR3 DNA sequence: TGTGCCAGCATGCCAGCGCCAAACACCGGGGAGCTGTTTTTT. Protein sequence: CASMPAPNTGELFF. Full variable domain (rest looked up from reference TRBV7-9 and TRBJ2-2): DTGVSQNPRHKITKRGQNVTFRCDPISEHNRLYWYRQTLGQGPEFLTYFQNEAQLEKSRLLSDRFSAERPKGSFSTLEIQRTEQGDSAMYLCASMPAPNTGELFFGEGSRLTVL.

V gene TRBV3-1 (or the pseudogene TRBV3-2) combines with J gene TRBJ2-1, with 7 positions matching TRBD1. The junction had 5 bases not matched to a gene; V was cut back by 3 bases and J by 0 bases. CDR1 and CDR2 from the germline V gene are LGHDT and YNNKEL (reference sequence). This CDR3 is 16 amino acids long. In nucleotides, the CDR3 is TGTGCCAGCAGCCACAGGGGGATGAGCTCCTACAATGAGCAGTTCTTC. Protein sequence: CASSHRGMSSYNEQFF.

The rearrangement joins TRBV3-1 (or the pseudogene TRBV3-2) to TRBJ1-2, with D possibly being TRBD1 (5 bases). Germline lookup yields CDR1 LGHDT and CDR2 YNNKEL (reference sequence). Trimming left V 1 base short and J 0 bases short, with 6 bases between. The CDR3 is made up of 14 amino acids. This CDR3 reads CASSQGQTNYGYTF. DNA of the CDR3: TGTGCCAGCAGCCAAGGACAGACTAACTATGGCTACACCTTC.

This clone turned up a few times. The chain carries TRBV6-6 and TRBJ1-5; 7 nucleotides match TRBD1. This CDR3 spans 17 amino acids. Trimming cost V 5 bases and J 0 bases; bases outside gene matches: 10. Germline V CDR1 and CDR2: MNHNY, SVGAGI (reference sequence). The DNA for the CDR3 is TGTGCCAGCAGTCCCCGGAAGGGACAGTATAGCAATCAGCCCCAGCATTTT. Translated, it gives CASSPRKGQYSNQPQHF.

V and J are TRBV28 and TRBJ2-3; 10 bases fit TRBD1. Per germline, CDR1 MDHEN and CDR2 SYDVKM. The V and J ends lost 4 bases and 5 bases, in that order; junction bases with no gene match: 9. The CDR3 contains 16 residues. The CDR3 DNA reads TGTGCCAGCAGTTCCCCGGGGACAGGGGTGAAAGATACGCAGTATTTT. Protein: CASSSPGTGVKDTQYF.

The V gene is TRBV7-2, the J gene TRBJ2-3; 14 bases are shared with TRBD2. The junction had 6 bases not matched to a gene; V was cut back by 10 bases and J by 6 bases. CDR1 SGHTA and CDR2 FQGNSA come from the germline V gene. This CDR3 has 14 residues. The CDR3 bases are TGTGCCACCGGGGGACTAGCGGGAGCGGATACGCAGTATTTT. Translation gives CATGGLAGADTQYF.

CDR3: CASSLEFRAGYTF. The CDR3 coding sequence is TGTGCCAGCAGCTTAGAGTTCAGGGCTGGCTACACCTTC. The V and J genes are TRBV5-6 and TRBJ1-2; tentatively, D is TRBD1 (5 bases). Trimming removed 2 bases from V and 7 bases from J, with 12 bases in between. Germline values: CDR1 SGHDT, CDR2 YYEEEE. This CDR3 is 13 amino acids long.

The rearrangement uses TRBV10-3 and TRBJ2-1; 7 positions match TRBD2. V shed 1 base, J shed 4 bases, and the junction held 10 bases outside the gene matches. The CDR3 contains 17 residues. Germline V lookup: CDR1 ENHRY, CDR2 SYGVKD. The CDR3, as DNA: TGTGCCATCAGTGAGTGGGAGGGAGGTGGTCGGTACAATGAGCAGTTCTTC. The encoded protein is CAISEWEGGGRYNEQFF.

CDR3 sequence: CATSEGGNRGPISGANVLTF. CDR3 coding DNA: TGTGCCACCAGTGAAGGAGGGAACAGGGGCCCTATTTCTGGGGCCAACGTCCTGACTTTC. The chain links TRBV24-1 to TRBJ2-6; TRBD1 is a possible D gene (7 bases). From germline, CDR1 is KGHDR and CDR2 SFDVKD. The V end was cut by 4 bases, the J end by 1 base, with 22 bases between. CDR3 size: 20 residues.

This rearrangement joins TRBV6-6 to TRBJ1-2; D possibly corresponds to TRBD1 (5 bases). V was shortened by 6 bases and J by 2 bases, with 10 bases between the two germline ends. The CDR3 is 13 amino acids. The V gene's germline CDR1 is MNHNY and CDR2 SVGAGI (reference sequence). The CDR3 loop reads CASSPRGNYGYTF. The CDR3, as DNA: TGTGCCAGCAGCCCACGGGGGAACTATGGCTACACCTTC.

CDR3 in amino acids: CASSLGSGVLAGYTF. The CDR3 DNA follows: TGTGCCAGCAGCTTAGGCTCGGGTGTGCTCGCCGGCTACACCTTC. J is TRBJ1-2 and V is TRBV11-1, with unresolved D. Germline CDR1 is SGHAT and CDR2 is FQDESV (reference sequence). The CDR3 totals 15 residues. The V end lost 1 base, the J end lost 8 bases, and 17 bases lay between the germline ends.

The rearrangement joins TRBV25-1 to TRBJ2-1; 7 bases map to TRBD2. There are 14 residues in the CDR3. Germline trimming cut 5 bases from V and 12 bases from J; bases unmatched to any gene: 13. CDR1 and CDR2 from the germline V gene are MGHDK and SYGVNS. The CDR3 DNA is TGTGCCAGCAGTTCGTCAGCGGGACCCTCGGGGCAGTTCTTC. This translates into CASSSSAGPSGQFF.

The chain recombines TRBV19 with TRBJ1-1, with 10 bases that match TRBD1. Germline CDR1 reads LNHDA; CDR2 reads SQIVND (reference sequence). V dropped 7 bases and J dropped 4; count of bases not matched to a gene: 3. This CDR3 spans 13 amino acids. This chain's CDR3 is CASTRDRGTEAFF. The CDR3 nucleotides are TGTGCCAGTACCCGGGACAGGGGCACTGAAGCTTTCTTT.

The chain recombines TRBV28 with TRBJ2-1; D is unclear. Trimming took off 3 bases at V and 6 bases at J, with 3 bases between the two ends. Germline V CDR1 and CDR2: MDHEN, SYDVKM. The CDR3 is 11 residues long. The CDR3 loop is CASSFSNEQFF. The CDR3, as DNA: TGTGCCAGCAGTTTCTCCAATGAGCAGTTCTTC.

The J gene is TRBJ2-6, the V gene TRBV10-3, with 8 bases aligning to TRBD1. V shed 10 bases and J 0 bases; nucleotides not matched to a gene: 14. The CDR3 sequence is 18 residues long. The V gene's germline CDR1 is ENHRY and CDR2 SYGVKD. The CDR3 DNA sequence: TGTGCCACCGCTTTCCAGCGACAGGGGAACTCTGGGGCCAACGTCCTGACTTTC. Protein product: CATAFQRQGNSGANVLTF.

J is TRBJ1-2 and V is TRBV5-1; 7 positions agree with TRBD1. V was pared by 4 bases and J by 2 bases, with 11 bases of the junction left unmatched. CDR3 length: 16 residues. Germline V gene lookup returns CDR1 SGHRS and CDR2 YFSETQ. The CDR3 is CASSAGTQGINYGYTF. The CDR3 coding sequence is TGCGCCAGCAGCGCAGGGACACAGGGGATAAACTATGGCTACACCTTC.

This rearrangement joins TRBV7-2 to TRBJ1-3, with 9 bases lining up with TRBD1. V gave up 5 bases and J gave up 0 bases; unmatched junction bases: 5. Looked up from germline, CDR1 is SGHTA and CDR2 is FQGNSA. The CDR3 spans 16 residues. CDR3: CASSRDRVPSGNTIYF. DNA of the CDR3: TGTGCCAGCAGCCGGGACAGGGTGCCCTCTGGAAACACCATATATTTT.

The sample holds one count of this clone. CDR3 nucleotides: TGCAGCGTTGCGCAGAATAGCAATCAGCCCCAGCATTTT. It codes for CSVAQNSNQPQHF. The rearrangement links TRBV29-1 to TRBJ1-5; D uncertain. Germline V lookup: CDR1 SQVTM, CDR2 ANQGSEA. There are 13 residues in the CDR3. V lost 4 bases and J lost 0, with 7 bases in between.

This clone was recorded only once. The chain recombines TRBV19 with TRBJ1-2; TRBD1 agrees at 7 bases. From germline, CDR1 is LNHDA and CDR2 SQIVND (reference sequence). The trim removed 8 bases at V and 2 bases at J, leaving 11 bases unmatched. The length of the CDR3 is 15 residues. The CDR3 DNA follows: TGTGCCAGTGTCCCGGGACAGAGCTACAACTATGGCTACACCTTC. Translated: CASVPGQSYNYGYTF.

The chain couples TRBV3-1 (or the pseudogene TRBV3-2) to TRBJ1-2; D might be TRBD1 (5 bases). The CDR3 consists of 13 residues. Germline V lookup: CDR1 LGHDT, CDR2 YNNKEL (reference sequence). V was clipped by 6 bases and J by 4 bases, with 12 bases between them. The CDR3 loop reads CASRDSFLYGYTF. As DNA, the CDR3 is TGTGCCAGCAGAGACAGCTTTCTCTATGGCTACACCTTC.

The chain couples TRBV10-3 to TRBJ1-5, with D uncertain. V was cut by 2 bases and J by 0 bases, with 14 bases left in between. Germline CDR1 reads ENHRY; CDR2 reads SYGVKD. This CDR3 comprises 17 residues. The CDR3 reads CAISEIQIADSNQPQHF. Written as DNA, the CDR3 is TGTGCCATCAGTGAGATCCAAATTGCGGATAGCAATCAGCCCCAGCATTTT.

The chain combines TRBV7-2 with TRBJ1-5; 9 nucleotides match TRBD1. This CDR3 is built from 15 residues. CDR1 is SGHTA and CDR2 is FQGNSA in the germline V gene. J lost 6 bases, V lost 6 bases, and 9 bases had no gene match. This CDR3 reads CASRTGTGLRQPQHF. CDR3 DNA sequence: TGTGCCAGCAGGACCGGGACAGGGCTTCGTCAGCCCCAGCATTTT.

The chain links TRBV4-3 to TRBJ2-1, with 9 bases that match TRBD2. Germline loops: CDR1 LGHNA, CDR2 YSLEER. The V and J ends lost 6 bases and 8 bases, in that order; junction bases with no gene match: 5. There are 13 residues in the CDR3. Here the CDR3 DNA reads TGCGCCAGCAGACTAGCGGGTGTCGATGAGCAGTTCTTC. Protein sequence: CASRLAGVDEQFF.

The chain combines TRBV7-2 with TRBJ1-1; D unclear. Per germline, CDR1 SGHTA and CDR2 FQGNSA. The CDR3 extends over 13 amino acids. With 4 bases removed from V and 1 base from J, the gap between germline ends came to 7 bases. The CDR3 spells CASSSHQNTEAFF. In nucleotides, the CDR3 is TGTGCCAGCAGCTCACACCAGAACACTGAAGCTTTCTTT.

The chain has TRBV19 and TRBJ2-3; no reliable D call. The CDR3 is 14 amino acids. V was shortened by 7 bases and J by 0 bases, with 11 bases between the two germline ends. Germline CDR1 is LNHDA and CDR2 is SQIVND (reference sequence). CDR3 in DNA: TGTGCCAGTAAGGCGGATCCTAGCACAGATACGCAGTATTTT. Protein sequence: CASKADPSTDTQYF.

The chain is built from TRBV12-2 and TRBJ2-7; the table's D gene call, TRBD2, was not cross checked with the DNA. TRBV12-2 is marked as a pseudogene. This CDR3 spans 19 amino acids. The CDR3: CASRRSLLRSGRGTYEQYF. CDR3 DNA: TGTGCAAGTCGCCGCTCCTTACTCCGTAGCGGGAGGGGAACCTACGAGCAGTACTTC.

This chain connects TRBV5-1 to TRBJ2-3, with 14 bases matching TRBD2. The V gene's germline CDR1 is SGHRS and CDR2 YFSETQ. With V trimmed by 5 bases and J by 1 base, 9 bases remained unmatched. This CDR3 has 18 amino acids. This CDR3 is CASRSGTSGSFGTDTQYF. The CDR3 coding sequence is TGCGCCAGCAGATCCGGGACTAGCGGGAGCTTCGGCACAGATACGCAGTATTTT.

V gene TRBV7-8 combines with J gene TRBJ1-1; 8 bases agree with TRBD1. The V and J ends lost 4 bases and 9 bases, in that order; junction bases with no gene match: 10. CDR3 length: 14 amino acids. CDR1 SGHVS and CDR2 FQNEAQ come from the germline V gene. The CDR3 DNA reads TGTGCCAGCAGCTCCCACACAGGGACAGGACAAGCTTTCTTT. This codes for CASSSHTGTGQAFF. The variable domain in full, with the rest retrieved from reference TRBV7-8 and TRBJ1-1, is GAGVSQSPRYKVAKRGQDVALRCDPISGHVSLFWYQQALGQGPEFLTYFQNEAQLDKSGLPSDRFFAERPEGSVSTLKIQRTQQEDSAVYLCASSSHTGTGQAFFGQGTRLTVV.

V gene TRBV6-5 combines with J gene TRBJ2-7; tentative D call: TRBD1 (6 bases). CDR3 length: 15 residues. V was trimmed by 6 bases and J by 2 bases, leaving 17 bases between them. Germline V lookup: CDR1 MNHEY, CDR2 SVGAGI. The CDR3 sequence is CASSSDRSFPYEQYF. The CDR3 nucleotides are TGTGCCAGCAGCTCCGACAGGTCTTTCCCCTACGAGCAGTACTTC.

The chain uses TRBV2 and TRBJ1-6; perhaps TRBD1 as D (5 bases). Germline V gene lookup returns CDR1 SNHLY and CDR2 FYNNEI. V lost 8 bases and J 6 bases, leaving 14 bases between the germline ends. This CDR3 comprises 14 residues. The CDR3 DNA reads TGTGCCAGCGGGCCAGGCAGGGCTAATTCACCCCTCCACTTT. Translated, it gives CASGPGRANSPLHF. The whole variable domain, remainder taken from reference TRBV2 and TRBJ1-6, is EPEVTQTPSHQVTQMGQEVILRCVPISNHLYFYWYRQILGQKVEFLVSFYNNEISEKSEIFDDQFSVERPDGSNFTLKIRSTKLEDSAMYFCASGPGRANSPLHFGNGTRLTVT.

This rearrangement joins TRBV11-3 to TRBJ1-3; D call uncertain. Germline-derived CDR1 and CDR2 are SGHNT and YENEEA. The CDR3 length is 14 residues. Trimming took 5 bases from V and 0 from J, leaving 8 bases between them. The chain's CDR3 is CASSTYISGNTIYF. The CDR3 DNA reads as TGTGCCAGCAGCACGTACATCTCTGGAAACACCATATATTTT. Supplemented by reference TRBV11-3 and TRBJ1-3, the full variable domain reads EAGVVQSPRYKIIEKKQPVAFWCNPISGHNTLYWYLQNLGQGPELLIRYENEEAVDDSQLPKDRFSAERLKGVDSTLKIQPAELGDSAVYLCASSTYISGNTIYFGEGSWLTVV.